The clone carrying this T cell receptor (beta chain) showed up many times. Antigen: not known. The sample belongs to a study of tumor-infiltrating lymphocytes in glioblastoma multiforme. Study outcomes and limitations: Clone frequencies may be distorted by unequal TCR transcripts per cell. The TCR and somatic mutation analysis included just one glioblastoma patient.

TCRB libraries came from RNA via three nested multiplex PCR rounds. Input was approximately 0.48 ug total RNA, reverse-transcribed with a C-beta primer. Unique molecular identifiers were not described for the libraries. TCRdb re-called the multiplex PCR reads through MiXCR, storing one row per CDR3 protein. Altogether under 35,000 distinct CDR3 sequences are present, 60% to 65% being singletons, with the ten largest covering 33%. The sample consisted of brain tumor tissue. The clonotype was recovered from a male donor with glioblastoma.

The CDR3 DNA sequence: TGTGCCAGCTGCGCCGGGGGGGATTCACCCCTCCACTTT. It codes for CASCAGGDSPLHF. V is TRBV7-9 and J is TRBJ1-6, with a weak D call TRBD1 (5 bases). The CDR3 spans 13 residues. Trimming removed 8 bases at V and 8 bases at J, with 13 bases between. Germline CDR1 is SEHNR and CDR2 is FQNEAQ (reference sequence).